This TCR beta chain was profiled in a study of cytomegalovirus exposure and HLA in healthy donors. Study observations and caveats: In vitro assays verified that a few CMV-associated chains recognized CMV antigens specifically.

This CDR3 is built from 15 residues. Germline values: CDR1 MDHEN, CDR2 SYDVKM. Using immunoSEQ multiplex PCR, the repertoire was profiled, and TCRdb retains in-frame clones only, with some absent. This repertoire shows under 250,000 clones, around nine tenths found once; its top ten account for about 1%. Regarding this clone: Its antigen is currently unknown. The junction differs from germline at one of its ends, possibly a read error.

Source material: PBMCs. The chain combines TRBV28 with TRBJ2-3; the D gene is possibly TRBD2 (6 bases). The clonotype originates from a woman between 18 and 30 years old in good health and CMV-seronegative. In DNA, the CDR3 is TGTGCCAGCAGCCGACCCCTTGACGTTCTCCGGGAGATTATTTTT. Translating gives CASSRPLDVLREIIF.